This T cell receptor beta chain is from a study of long-term antiretroviral therapy in people with HIV. Study context: A decade or so separates the oldest specimens from the later 2015 immediate-ART recommendation.

General observations from the study: Clones with expansion before ART led the repertoire at all time points. Diversity increased after ART yet remained lower than in transplant donor controls.

V dropped 6 bases and J dropped 0 bases, with 9 bases sitting between them. CDR3 length: 13 amino acids. Germline CDR1 and CDR2: LGHNT and FRNRAP. Researchers ran immunoSEQ v3.0 at survey level. Sequencing aimed at roughly 40,000-55,000 T-cell genomes per sample. Measured with immunoSEQ multiplex PCR; TCRdb has only the in-frame clones, and not every one. Among roughly 23,000 clones listed, around 84% were seen once. As for this clone: Its antigen is unknown.

This specimen consisted of unsorted PBMCs, obtained 0.1 years before starting antiretroviral therapy. This TCR derives from a man aged 18 to 35 with HIV. V usage is TRBV12-5 and J usage is TRBJ2-7; D is possibly TRBD1 (5 bases). The DNA for the CDR3 is TGTGCTAGTGGACAGGTCGGCTCCTACGAGCAGTACTTC. Translating it yields CASGQVGSYEQYF.